The 27 T cell receptor beta chains below come from one sample, sequenced in a study of shared clonotypes between healthy human individuals. Data came from immunoSEQ multiplex PCR; TCRdb stores just in-frame clones and leaves some out. Here the sample spans millions of clones, around 90% being singletons. Input material: naive CD4+ T cells sorted from blood. The subset here: CD45RA+ positively selected. These receptors all come from a man aged 18 to 35 in good health.

This chain uses TRBV7-2 with TRBJ2-7, with D hard to call. Trimming stripped 6 bases from V and 0 bases from J, with 9 bases between. The length of the CDR3 is 13 residues. CDR1 is SGHTA and CDR2 is FQGNSA in the germline V gene. The CDR3 DNA reads TGTGCCAGCAGTCCCTACATCTCCTACGAGCAGTACTTC. Its translation is CASSPYISYEQYF. Based on the CDR3 plus reference TRBV7-2 and TRBJ2-7, the full variable domain is GAGVSQSPSNKVTEKGKDVELRCDPISGHTALYWYRQSLGQGLEFLIYFQGNSAPDKSGLPSDRFSAERTGGSVSTLTIQRTQQEDSAVYLCASSPYISYEQYFGPGTRLTVT.

About this clone itself: Other DNA sequences from this sample encode an identical CDR3 as well. The V call is TRBV5-4, the J call TRBJ1-5; 10 nucleotides match TRBD1. The germline V gene has CDR1 SGHNT and CDR2 YYREEE (reference sequence). This CDR3 region has 15 residues. V lost 5 bases to trimming and J lost 5 bases; unmatched junction nucleotides: 7. CDR3 bases: TGTGCCAGCAGTCCGGGACAGGGGAGGGATCAGCCCCAGCATTTT. Translated, it gives CASSPGQGRDQPQHF.

This clone was observed once. The chain joins TRBV6-1 to TRBJ2-7, with TRBD2 matching over 8 bases. Looked up from germline, CDR1 is MNHNS and CDR2 is SASEGT. The CDR3 totals 14 residues. Germline trimming cut 7 bases from V and 2 bases from J; bases unmatched to any gene: 7. The CDR3 protein is CASNSRGGPYEQYF. DNA of the CDR3: TGTGCCAGCAACTCCCGGGGGGGCCCCTACGAGCAGTACTTC.

A few counts support this clone. The J gene is TRBJ1-4, the V gene TRBV19; the D gene is possibly TRBD1 (6 bases). The germline gives CDR1 LNHDA, CDR2 SQIVND (reference sequence). V was pared by 7 bases and J by 4 bases, with 16 bases between. CDR3 size: 15 residues. The CDR3 reads CASTKETGRNEKLFF. The DNA for the CDR3 is TGTGCCAGTACCAAAGAGACAGGACGTAATGAAAAACTGTTTTTT.

V and J are TRBV19 and TRBJ2-7, with TRBD2 matching 8 bases. Germline CDR1 and CDR2: LNHDA and SQIVND (reference sequence). CDR3 length equals 15 residues. The V gene end was trimmed by 5 bases and the J gene end by 2 bases; junction bases not matched to a gene: 8. Here the CDR3 DNA reads TGTGCCAGTAGTCCCCGGGGGGGGAGTACCTACGAGCAGTACTTC. Translating gives CASSPRGGSTYEQYF.

V usage is TRBV5-1 and J usage is TRBJ2-5, with 8 bases fitting TRBD2. This CDR3 has 20 residues. V dropped 4 bases and J dropped 4; count of bases not matched to a gene: 24. CDR1 and CDR2 (germline): SGHRS, YFSETQ. This CDR3 is CASSADGLSVSGRTVETQYF. The DNA of the CDR3 is TGCGCCAGCAGCGCGGACGGTCTTAGCGTCAGCGGGAGAACGGTAGAGACCCAGTACTTC. The full variable domain, rest sourced from reference TRBV5-1 and TRBJ2-5, is KAGVTQTPRYLIKTRGQQVTLSCSPISGHRSVSWYQQTPGQGLQFLFEYFSETQRNKGNFPGRFSGRQFSNSRSEMNVSTLELGDSALYLCASSADGLSVSGRTVETQYFGPGTRLLVL.

This chain uses TRBV19 with TRBJ2-5; weak D call: TRBD1 (6 bases). The CDR3 is 13 residues long. V was trimmed by 9 bases and J by 6 bases, leaving 17 bases between them. Germline CDR1 is LNHDA and CDR2 is SQIVND (reference sequence). CDR3 sequence (DNA): TGTGCCAGCGGGGACACCGGGACAAAGACCCAGTACTTC. Protein product: CASGDTGTKTQYF.

The chain has TRBV12-5 and TRBJ1-3, with no clear D. Germline V gene lookup returns CDR1 LGHNT and CDR2 FRNRAP. Trimming pared 6 bases from V and 3 bases from J, leaving 3 bases between. The CDR3 spans 11 residues. The CDR3 nucleotides are TGTGCTAGTGGGGGTGGAAACACCATATATTTT. It specifies CASGGGNTIYF.

A remark on this clone: Other DNA sequences within the sample encode an identical CDR3. The chain couples TRBV7-2 to TRBJ2-3, with TRBD2 as a possible D gene (5 bases). The CDR3 runs to 12 residues. Trimming removed 5 bases from V and 3 bases from J, with 6 bases in between. Per the germline V gene, CDR1 is SGHTA and CDR2 is FQGNSA. The CDR3 loop is CASSRGTDTQYF. The CDR3, as DNA: TGTGCCAGCAGCCGGGGAACAGATACGCAGTATTTT. Based on the CDR3 plus reference TRBV7-2 and TRBJ2-3, the full variable domain is GAGVSQSPSNKVTEKGKDVELRCDPISGHTALYWYRQSLGQGLEFLIYFQGNSAPDKSGLPSDRFSAERTGGSVSTLTIQRTQQEDSAVYLCASSRGTDTQYFGPGTRLTVL.

The chain links TRBV2 to TRBJ2-5; D possibly corresponds to TRBD2 (6 bases). Germline lookup yields CDR1 SNHLY and CDR2 FYNNEI. The V gene lost 7 bases and the J gene lost 5 bases, with 11 bases spanning the gap. The CDR3 has 12 amino acids. Here the CDR3 DNA reads TGTGCCAGCAATCGGGGGTCGGAGACCCAGTACTTC. This sequence encodes CASNRGSETQYF.

The rearrangement links TRBV5-1 to TRBJ1-1, with D possibly TRBD1 on 6 matching bases. CDR1 and CDR2 from the germline V gene are SGHRS and YFSETQ. V lost 4 bases, J lost 2 bases, and 15 bases lay in between. CDR3 length: 15 residues. The DNA for the CDR3 is TGCGCCAGCAGCGGGGGGACATCACCTAACACTGAAGCTTTCTTT. Translated, it gives CASSGGTSPNTEAFF.

J is TRBJ1-2 and V is TRBV30, with no clear D. Germline V gives CDR1 GTSNPN, CDR2 SVGIG (reference sequence). This CDR3 spans 15 amino acids. V gave up 2 bases and J gave up 7 bases, with 20 bases separating them. The CDR3, as DNA: TGTGCCTGGAGTACAAACCGACGGGCCTTGAGTGGCTACACCTTC. It translates to CAWSTNRRALSGYTF.

The V call is TRBV11-1, the J call TRBJ1-6, with no clear D. CDR1 and CDR2 (germline): SGHAT, FQDESV (reference sequence). The V end was cut by 0 bases, the J end by 6 bases, with 6 bases between. This CDR3 has 14 amino acids. CDR3 bases: TGTGCCAGCAGCTTAGCGTGGGGTAATTCACCCCTCCACTTT. Residues: CASSLAWGNSPLHF.

The chain links TRBV30 to TRBJ2-2; TRBD2 matches 8 bases. Germline trimming cut 4 bases from V and 4 bases from J; bases unmatched to any gene: 8. Germline CDR1 reads GTSNPN; CDR2 reads SVGIG (reference sequence). This CDR3 has 15 amino acids. As DNA, the CDR3 is TGTGCCTGGATGATTGGCGGGGGGTTCACCGGGGAGCTGTTTTTT. It yields the protein CAWMIGGGFTGELFF.

DNA for the CDR3: TGTGCCAGCAGCTTGGACAGGGGTGCGTTCCATGAGCAGTTCTTC. This translates into CASSLDRGAFHEQFF. The rearrangement links TRBV5-4 to TRBJ2-1, with 7 bases that match TRBD1. Trimming at V came to 0 bases and at J to 8 bases, leaving 8 bases not matched to a gene. Germline lookup yields CDR1 SGHNT and CDR2 YYREEE (reference sequence). The length of the CDR3 is 15 residues.

On this clone: Other DNA sequences in this specimen translate into the identical CDR3. The rearrangement joins TRBV6-1 to TRBJ1-5; possibly TRBD1 for D (5 bases). The CDR3 extends over 14 amino acids. Germline V gives CDR1 MNHNS, CDR2 SASEGT. Trimming removed 5 bases at V and 7 bases at J, with 15 bases between. CDR3 nucleotides: TGTGCCAGCAGTCCCGGGGGAGCTGGGCAGCCCCAGCATTTT. As protein: CASSPGGAGQPQHF.

The chain joins TRBV4-1 to TRBJ1-5; unclear D gene. The V end was cut by 0 bases, the J end by 8 bases, with 11 bases between. Germline V gene sequence: CDR1 MGHRA, CDR2 YSYEKL. The CDR3 length is 14 residues. The CDR3 is CASSQDRIPEPQHF. The CDR3 coding sequence is TGCGCCAGCAGCCAAGACAGGATCCCTGAGCCCCAGCATTTT.

This clone was counted only a few times. Written as DNA, the CDR3 is TGCAGTGGTACAGAGAACACTGAAGCTTTCTTT. Translated, it gives CSGTENTEAFF. The chain recombines TRBV20-1 with TRBJ1-1; D is uncertain. The CDR3 runs to 11 residues. V was shortened by 7 bases and J by 1 base, with 7 bases between the two germline ends. CDR1 and CDR2 (germline): DFQATT, SNEGSKA (reference sequence).

V is TRBV9 and J is TRBJ1-1; D possibly corresponds to TRBD1 (5 bases). Germline-derived CDR1 and CDR2 are SGDLS and YYNGEE. CDR3 size: 16 residues. Trimming stripped 3 bases from V and 0 bases from J, with 15 bases between. CDR3 amino acids: CASSAGGTQVNTEAFF. The CDR3 DNA sequence: TGTGCCAGCAGCGCGGGGGGAACCCAGGTGAACACTGAAGCTTTCTTT.

The rearrangement uses TRBV5-7 and TRBJ1-5; 7 bases map to TRBD1. TRBV5-7 is marked as an open reading frame, function uncertain. J was trimmed by 4 bases and V by 5 bases; bases with no gene match: 12. The CDR3 consists of 16 residues. The CDR3 reads CASSSRGRGWNQPQHF. The DNA for the CDR3 is TGTGCCAGCAGTTCCAGGGGGAGAGGGTGGAATCAGCCCCAGCATTTT.

V and J are TRBV5-1 and TRBJ1-1; a weak D match, TRBD1 (5 bases). Germline V gene sequence: CDR1 SGHRS, CDR2 YFSETQ. Trimming pared 4 bases from V and 0 bases from J, leaving 10 bases between. This CDR3 contains 14 residues. DNA for the CDR3: TGCGCCAGCAGCCGGTCAGGGATGAACACTGAAGCTTTCTTT. It is translated as CASSRSGMNTEAFF.

The chain couples TRBV6-1 to TRBJ1-4; D gene ambiguous. There are 14 residues in the CDR3. V shed 0 bases and J shed 14 bases, with 16 bases lying between them. Germline V gene sequence: CDR1 MNHNS, CDR2 SASEGT. Here the CDR3 DNA reads TGTGCCAGCAGTGAAGCGTTGGCAGCCGAGGGTCTGTTTTTT. This translates into CASSEALAAEGLFF.

The rearrangement joins TRBV11-2 to TRBJ1-1; possible D gene TRBD1, 5 bases. The germline V gene has CDR1 SGHAT and CDR2 FQNNGV. Trimming left V 1 base short and J 10 bases short, with 13 bases between. The CDR3 sequence is 13 residues long. CDR3 nucleotide sequence: TGTGCCAGCAGCTTAGCGGGGGAGTTCGGAGCTTTCTTT. Amino acid sequence: CASSLAGEFGAFF.

A note on this clone: The identical CDR3 is also encoded by other nucleotide sequences in the sample. V is TRBV19 and J is TRBJ1-2; the D gene is possibly TRBD1 (5 bases). V dropped 2 bases and J dropped 2 bases, with 6 bases sitting between them. This CDR3 comprises 13 residues. CDR1 is LNHDA and CDR2 is SQIVND in the germline V gene (reference sequence). CDR3 region: CASSIRQNYGYTF. The CDR3 DNA is TGTGCCAGTAGTATAAGACAGAACTATGGCTACACCTTC.

The DNA for the CDR3 is TGCGCCAGCAGCCAAACAGGGCTCTCCTACAATGAGCAGTTCTTC. Amino acid sequence: CASSQTGLSYNEQFF. This rearrangement joins TRBV4-1 to TRBJ2-1, with a tentative D call TRBD1 (6 bases). The germline V gene has CDR1 MGHRA and CDR2 YSYEKL. V lost 2 bases and J lost 0, with 8 bases in between. The CDR3 covers 15 residues.

The V call is TRBV7-9, the J call TRBJ2-7, with TRBD2 matching 13 bases. The germline CDR1 and CDR2 sequences are SEHNR and FQNEAQ (reference sequence). This CDR3 has 15 residues. V dropped 4 bases and J dropped 4; count of bases not matched to a gene: 4. The DNA of the CDR3 is TGTGCCAGCAGCTGGGGGACTAGCGGGGAGTACGAGCAGTACTTC. Protein sequence: CASSWGTSGEYEQYF.

The V gene is TRBV30, the J gene TRBJ1-3; the D gene is possibly TRBD1 (6 bases). Per the germline V gene, CDR1 is GTSNPN and CDR2 is SVGIG (reference sequence). V lost 3 bases and J 0 bases, leaving 9 bases between the germline ends. This CDR3 comprises 14 residues. The CDR3: CAWSRGISGNTIYF. CDR3 bases: TGTGCCTGGAGCAGGGGCATCTCTGGAAACACCATATATTTT.